The T cell receptor (beta chain) under discussion was sequenced for a study of T cell responses to AZD1222 COVID-19 vaccine (dated by TCRdb to the early 2020s). For the study in its entirety: AZD1222 recipients with second doses at about 4 weeks or about 12 weeks were pooled, because spike-specific TCR depth and breadth did not differ between schedules. Trial participants were enrolled by age into 18-55, 56-69 and 70-plus year subgroups, with approximately 150, 28 and 58 TCR-sequenced participants respectively. A total of 230 or so trial participants underwent TCR sequencing, of whom some 210 received two doses of AZD1222 and 26 received two doses of the MenACWY control vaccine. Overall study outcomes, separate from this receptor: Participants were mostly white British and included more females than males, and it was suggested by the authors that clonal diversity may have been underestimated. The vaccine-associated CD4 TCRs covered the entire spike protein, and the dominant responses fell in regions 160-218 and 743-854. Only five to seven AZD1222 recipients were SARS-CoV-2 seropositive at baseline, limiting conclusions about previously exposed vaccinees. Because no day 14 peak-response samples were available, the repertoires could be characterized only after the peak T cell response. Reportedly, close to half of the unique spike-specific TCRs recognized epitopes lying outside the regions that are mutated in the B.1.351 and B.1.1.7 variants. The 56-69-year group was small, and its depth increase did not reach significance, likely because of low power. Spike-specific TCR breadth and depth rose significantly after two AZD1222 doses compared with day 0 and with MenACWY recipients.

Read against the paper, the sample's time point label means: baseline before first vaccination. Samples from vaccinated people were obtained from the UK trials COV001 and COV002, which included a single-blind randomized controlled phase 2/3 trial of AZD1222 (ChAdOx1 nCoV-19) in healthy adults. For TCRbeta chain sequencing, PBMC samples were collected from trial participants at day 0 and at day 28 after the second dose. Sequences MNHEY (CDR1) and SVGAGI (CDR2) are obtained from the germline V gene. Taken from cysteine to phenylalanine, the CDR3 has 13 residues. This entry keeps only the CDR3 DNA: 39 bases, framed from base 1. V and J are truncated by 2 bases and 4 bases respectively, leaving an intervening sequence of 8 bases. The CDR3 regions of human TCRbeta chains were analyzed by immunosequencing. The source study handled its data this way. Repertoire TCRs were checked for matches against a reference library of SARS-CoV-2-specific TCRs that had been generated using the MIRA antigen-specificity platform. Breadth meant the fraction of unique TCRs that were SARS-CoV-2-associated, whereas depth meant the fraction of total T cells that were SARS-CoV-2-associated. Using the MIRA data, each spike-specific TCR was mapped to the spike region that the TCR reacts to and placed in a CD4 or CD8 class. Log10-transformed breadth and depth values were compared by one-way ANOVA with Sidak's multiple comparisons tests. TCRdb stores this immuneACCESS table with in-frame sequences only. Part of the clones is absent; in the studies checked, under half of the shortfall reflects unresolved V genes, and no reason is known for the rest. The V and J calls and clone size were taken over from that table, and D and trimming were inferred from the DNA. The sample has around 180,000 clones on record, roughly 93% of them singletons. Of the sample, 7.5% to 10% is held by the ten largest clones.

This clone was detected once. Its antigen has not been determined. Within one base of it there is no much larger clone, and no base qualities were kept. The material sequenced was peripheral blood, taken on day 0 of AZD1222 vaccination. Recombination linked TRBV6-5 to TRBJ1-1, with no confidently assigned D gene. The TCR originated in an adult in good health. Here the CDR3 is given as CASSYTRATEAFF. The DNA reads as follows: TGTGCCAGCAGTTACACAAGGGCCACTGAAGCTTTCTTT.